The sequence of this T cell receptor beta chain was determined in a study of CD8 T cells in Susac syndrome. Findings of the study overall: The authors acknowledged that their TCR sequencing and HLA analysis involved a relatively small number of individuals.

With random hexamers, roughly 0.45 to 1 ug RNA was reverse transcribed. Amplification of TCR beta CDR3 was carried out by immunoSEQ multiplex PCR, which covered 54 Vbeta and 13 Jbeta segments. TCRdb processed the immunoSEQ multiplex PCR reads anew with MiXCR; each CDR3 protein has one entry. The sample includes about 300,000 distinct CDR3 sequences, roughly nine tenths of them seen just once. A remark on this clonotype: Its cognate antigen is unknown.

Sequencing of TCR beta covered CD8+ and CD4+ T cells obtained from blood. Control patients had untreated stable or active relapsing-remitting multiple sclerosis by revised McDonald criteria. Looked up from germline, CDR1 is MNHEY and CDR2 is SVGEGT. Trimming took off 8 bases at V and 2 bases at J, with 13 bases between the two ends. This CDR3 is built from 14 residues. This receptor was identified in a human donor with multiple sclerosis. Sequenced: CD4+ T cells from PBMCs. The V call is TRBV6-2 or TRBV6-3, the J call TRBJ2-1, with D uncertain. CDR3 bases: TGTGCCAGCGAACTGCGGTCAGCCTACAATGAGCAGTTCTTC. Amino acids: CASELRSAYNEQFF.